The 14 T cell receptor beta chains given below trace back to one sample, sequenced in a study of T cell responses to AZD1222 COVID-19 vaccine. Assay: immunoSEQ multiplex PCR; the TCRdb copy retains only in-frame clones and omits some. The sample includes under 150,000 clones. Sequences were obtained from peripheral blood. These receptors were obtained from an adult in good health.

J is TRBJ2-3 and V is TRBV5-1, with 12 positions matching TRBD2. The CDR3 is 17 amino acids. V gave up 4 bases and J gave up 2 bases; unmatched junction bases: 8. Germline loops: CDR1 SGHRS, CDR2 YFSETQ. CDR3: CASSAGLAGLPTDTQYF. CDR3 bases: TGCGCCAGCAGCGCCGGACTAGCGGGGTTACCCACAGATACGCAGTATTTT.

The CDR3 here is CASQGPGVQREAFF. The CDR3 DNA follows: TGTGCCAGCCAAGGGCCAGGGGTTCAAAGAGAAGCTTTCTTT. This chain links TRBV19 with TRBJ1-1, with D tentatively TRBD1 (6 bases). CDR3 length: 14 residues. Trimming removed 9 bases at V and 8 bases at J, with 22 bases between. CDR1 and CDR2 (germline): LNHDA, SQIVND (reference sequence).

The chain has TRBV10-1 and TRBJ2-3; TRBD2 might be the D (7 bases). Germline CDR1 is WNHNN and CDR2 is SYGVQD (reference sequence). The CDR3 is 16 amino acids. The ends were cut back, 5 bases at V and 1 base at J, with 16 bases in the middle. The chain's CDR3 is CASSQGAGAGTDTQYF. DNA of the CDR3: TGCGCCAGCAGTCAGGGCGCGGGGGCCGGCACAGATACGCAGTATTTT.

The chain employs TRBV7-9 and TRBJ2-1, with 7 nucleotides matching TRBD1. This CDR3 region has 15 residues. Germline V gene data show CDR1 as SEHNR and CDR2 as FQNEAQ (reference sequence). V shed 5 bases and J 4 bases; nucleotides not matched to a gene: 8. The CDR3 sequence is CASSQTGLTYNEQFF. CDR3 in DNA: TGTGCCAGCAGCCAGACAGGGCTTACATACAATGAGCAGTTCTTC.

The genes are TRBV6-2 or TRBV6-3 and TRBJ1-5; no definite D call. Trimming shortened V by 2 bases and J by 0 bases, and 14 bases separated the two germline ends. The length of the CDR3 is 17 residues. Germline CDR1 MNHEY, CDR2 SVGEGT. The CDR3 spells CASSYGIGQYSNQPQHF. The CDR3 DNA reads TGTGCCAGCAGTTACGGTATCGGGCAGTATAGCAATCAGCCCCAGCATTTT.

The J gene is TRBJ2-1, the V gene TRBV7-6; the D gene is possibly TRBD2 (5 bases). Trimming pared 0 bases from V and 5 bases from J, leaving 11 bases between. Germline assignment: CDR1 SGHVS and CDR2 FNYEAQ. This CDR3 region has 15 residues. In DNA form, the CDR3 reads TGTGCCAGCAGCTTAGCGGTTCGAGGGAACAATGAGCAGTTCTTC. Its translation: CASSLAVRGNNEQFF.

This chain connects TRBV7-3 to TRBJ2-3, with TRBD2 matching over 16 bases. Germline V lookup: CDR1 SGHTA, CDR2 FQGTGA. The V gene end was trimmed by 5 bases and the J gene end by 4 bases; junction bases not matched to a gene: 18. CDR3 size: 21 residues. This chain's CDR3 is CASSPSGTSGGAWLLADTQYF. The CDR3 DNA reads as TGTGCCAGCAGCCCATCCGGGACTAGCGGGGGGGCGTGGTTATTGGCAGATACGCAGTATTTT.

The chain links TRBV14 to TRBJ1-4; tentatively, D is TRBD1 (5 bases). Trimming removed 2 bases at V and 10 bases at J, with 11 bases between. CDR3 size: 13 residues. In germline, CDR1 is SGHDN, CDR2 FVKESK. Here the CDR3 reads CASSQRGMGKLFF. As DNA, the CDR3 is TGTGCCAGCAGCCAACGGGGGATGGGAAAACTGTTTTTT.

The rearrangement joins TRBV5-4 to TRBJ2-1, with 8 bases matching TRBD2. The CDR3 has 16 amino acids. CDR1 and CDR2 (germline): SGHNT, YYREEE (reference sequence). J gave up 2 bases and V 1 base, and 5 bases lay outside the gene matches. Written as DNA, the CDR3 is TGTGCCAGCAGCTTGATCGGAGCGGGGGCCTACAATGAGCAGTTCTTC. It encodes CASSLIGAGAYNEQFF.

The chain joins TRBV4-1 to TRBJ1-6, with D perhaps matching TRBD1 (6 bases). The CDR3 is 15 amino acids. The V and J ends lost 3 bases and 10 bases respectively, with 16 bases between them. Germline V gene lookup returns CDR1 MGHRA and CDR2 YSYEKL. Written as DNA, the CDR3 is TGCGCCAGCAGCCATCCAGACAGGAGACTATCACCCCTCCACTTT. It codes for CASSHPDRRLSPLHF.

The V gene is TRBV2, the J gene TRBJ2-3; D is unclear. Trimming pared 8 bases from V and 6 bases from J, leaving 15 bases between. Looked up from germline, CDR1 is SNHLY and CDR2 is FYNNEI. The length of the CDR3 is 13 residues. In DNA form, the CDR3 reads TGTGCCAGCGGGTACCTGAAAGGGGATACGCAGTATTTT. Translating it yields CASGYLKGDTQYF.

The rearrangement links TRBV5-5 to TRBJ1-2, with D perhaps TRBD1 (5 bases). V lost 5 bases to trimming and J lost 12 bases, with 23 bases between them. CDR1 is SGHKS, CDR2 YYEKEE, per germline (reference sequence). The CDR3 runs 14 residues. The CDR3: CASRPTSDKWGDTF. The CDR3 nucleotides are TGTGCCAGCAGACCAACGTCGGACAAATGGGGGGACACCTTC.

This rearrangement joins TRBV24-1 to TRBJ2-3, with 8 bases fitting TRBD1. Per the germline V gene, CDR1 is KGHDR and CDR2 is SFDVKD. The CDR3 runs 17 residues. V dropped 1 base and J dropped 4; count of bases not matched to a gene: 9. CDR3 in amino acids: CATSDFGSGGPPDTQYF. DNA for the CDR3: TGTGCCACCAGTGATTTCGGGTCAGGGGGCCCCCCAGATACGCAGTATTTT.

J is TRBJ2-1 and V is TRBV20-1; TRBD1 matches 7 bases. The CDR3 length is 15 residues. The V gene's germline CDR1 is DFQATT and CDR2 SNEGSKA (reference sequence). V shed 3 bases and J 2 bases; nucleotides not matched to a gene: 7. This CDR3 reads CSASPRGFTYNEQFF. Here the CDR3 DNA reads TGCAGTGCTAGTCCCAGGGGGTTCACCTACAATGAGCAGTTCTTC.